The TCR beta chain described here comes from a study of patients and donors after allogeneic stem cell transplantation. Germline-derived CDR1 and CDR2 are SGHTS and YDEGEE. Trimming shortened V by 4 bases and J by 7 bases, and 8 bases separated the two germline ends. The CDR3 runs to 11 residues. TCRdb re-derived calls from the RT-PCR reads in MiXCR, one entry per CDR3 protein. The sample includes a few hundred thousand distinct CDR3 sequences, around an eighth of them seen just once. V is TRBV5-8 and J is TRBJ1-2, with D tentatively TRBD1 (5 bases). The specimen sequenced was blood, either unsorted or a sorted T cell fraction (not recorded which). The TCR originated in a human donor who was either an allogeneic HSCT recipient or a stem cell or donor lymphocyte infusion donor (not recorded which). It is not recorded whose cells these are; they may come from a transplant donor. The CDR3 loop is CASSRTSGYTF. The CDR3 nucleotides read TGTGCCAGCAGCCGGACATCTGGCTACACCTTC.